This paragraph reports one T cell receptor (beta chain). Its cognate antigen is unknown. This specimen belongs to a study of OX40 agonist ivuxolimab in advanced cancers. Study-wide background: Patients were over 65% male with ages roughly 20 to 90, mean 60.

This table comes from immunoSEQ multiplex PCR, and its TCRdb copy is limited to in-frame clones, with some not included. The repertoire includes some 59,000 clones, approximately 90% of them detected once, and 7.5% to 9.5% sits in the top ten. CDR3 length equals 16 residues. Trimming cost V 4 bases and J 10 bases, with 21 bases left between them. The germline CDR1 and CDR2 sequences are SGHNT and YYREEE (reference sequence). Study-wide findings and caveats: The average count of expanded clones was higher among CD8+ T cells than among CD4+.

The clonotype originates from an adult with an advanced solid tumor such as melanoma, head and neck, liver or kidney cancer. This chain connects TRBV5-4 to TRBJ1-6; D is undetermined. This sample comprised CD4+ or CD8+ T cells sorted from blood, obtained in a trial of the OX40 agonist ivuxolimab. The CDR3 DNA reads as TGTGCCAGCAGCATCATTACGGGATCAGTATGGTCACCCCTCCACTTT. Translation gives CASSIITGSVWSPLHF.